This entry describes one T cell receptor beta chain. Its specific antigen is unknown. Base qualities are not at hand, and no much larger clone is one base apart. The data were obtained in a study of T-cell memory formation after mild COVID-19 (dated by TCRdb to 2020 to 2022). Broadly, across the study: Most TCR sequence clusters were specific to one of the two donors. In a couple of donors, T-cell clones that expanded and contracted after mild COVID-19 were followed by sequencing TCRalpha and TCRbeta repertoires longitudinally. Two young, previously healthy adult volunteers made up the cohort, one male and one female.

Ficoll-Paque density gradient centrifugation was used to isolate PBMCs. From a lookup of the germline V gene, CDR1 and CDR2 are LGHNA and YNFKEQ. The CDR3 measures 16 amino acids from cysteine to phenylalanine. CDR3 DNA is the only sequence kept; it has 48 bases, read in frame from the first base. Trimming removed 4 bases from V and 0 bases from J, leaving 14 bases between the germline ends. The investigation overall reported the following: From day 15 to 85, contracting clones showed balanced CD4/CD8 phenotypes, whereas a second wave of clones that expanded from day 15 to 37 leaned towards CD4+. Contracting CD4+ clones were located mainly in the CM and EM memory subsets, whereas CD8+ clones were found to be enriched in EMRA. Some responding clones were detected in pre-infection memory, suggesting pre-existing cross-reactive memory T cells joined the SARS-CoV-2 response. Whether the second-wave clones peaking on day 37 were SARS-CoV-2 specific was not confirmed. Only a couple of mild cases were covered in the study, and larger cohorts including severe cases with pre-infection samples were considered necessary.

This sample was sequenced with an Illumina NovaSeq 6000. Using 5'RACE with constant-segment primers, TCRalpha and TCRbeta cDNA libraries were constructed, with sample barcodes and unique molecular identifiers added in the process. Trizol reagent was used to extract RNA from every sample. Amplification of the libraries took two PCR steps, and the second step added a second sample barcode plus Illumina TruSeq adapters. Sequencing of libraries was performed on an Illumina NovaSeq with 2 x 150 bp paired-end reads. In the paper's pipeline: The reads were demultiplexed and collapsed into UMI-guided consensus sequences using migec v1.2.7. Using mixcr v2.1.11, UMI consensuses were aligned to TRA and TRB V and J templates and then assembled into clonotypes. A clonotype was counted as expanded or contracted only if both edgeR and NoisET called the change significant, with noise models trained on biological replicates. For edgeR calls, a false discovery rate-adjusted p below 0.01 and a log2 fold-change threshold of 1 were applied. As an exploratory analysis of dynamics, max-normalized trajectories of the 1000 most abundant clonotypes were examined by PCA with hierarchical clustering. Each responding clone was given a CD4 or CD8 phenotype based on the CD4+ and CD8+ repertoires, which had been sequenced separately. TCRdb itself trimmed the public reads at Q25 with fastp, ran MiXCR and retained productive beta chains. Every CDR3 protein is listed once, alongside the most common genes and DNA of its rows. The V and J calls reflect TCRdb's pipeline rather than the authors' work. The sample has 90,000 to 120,000 distinct CDR3 sequences on record, roughly a sixth of them singletons. Around 5.1% of the sample is taken by the ten largest.

The chain links TRBV4-2 with TRBJ2-3; matching of 6 bases hints at TRBD2 as the D gene. The receptor comes from a man aged 18 to 29 who had mild COVID-19 (a few samples of this study predate the infection). The sample titles of this study are shuffled in the database, so cell type and time point are left out; the donor was told from shared clones. Sequencing used PBMCs or a T cell subset sorted from them (not recorded which). The CDR3 reads CASSRLADPSTDTQYF. Here is the DNA: TGTGCCAGCAGCCGGTTAGCGGACCCTAGCACAGATACGCAGTATTTT.